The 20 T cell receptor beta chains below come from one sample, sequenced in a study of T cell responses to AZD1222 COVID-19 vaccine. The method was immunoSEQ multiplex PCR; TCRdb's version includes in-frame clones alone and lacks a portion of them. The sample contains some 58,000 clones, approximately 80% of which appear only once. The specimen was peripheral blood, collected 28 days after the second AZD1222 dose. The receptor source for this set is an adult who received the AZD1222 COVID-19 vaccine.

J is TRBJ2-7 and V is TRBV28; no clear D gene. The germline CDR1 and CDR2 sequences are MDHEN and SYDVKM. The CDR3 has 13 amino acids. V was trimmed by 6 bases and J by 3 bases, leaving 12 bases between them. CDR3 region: CASSPERVYEQYF. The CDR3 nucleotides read TGTGCCAGCAGCCCCGAGAGAGTCTACGAGCAGTACTTC.

DNA for the CDR3: TGTGCCAGCAGCTTAAGAGTGGGCGGGGGCACAGATACGCAGTATTTT. This encodes CASSLRVGGGTDTQYF. V is TRBV11-1 and J is TRBJ2-3, with D possibly TRBD2 on 6 matching bases. This CDR3 contains 16 residues. V gave up 2 bases and J gave up 1 base, with 13 bases separating them. The germline CDR1 and CDR2 sequences are SGHAT and FQDESV (reference sequence).

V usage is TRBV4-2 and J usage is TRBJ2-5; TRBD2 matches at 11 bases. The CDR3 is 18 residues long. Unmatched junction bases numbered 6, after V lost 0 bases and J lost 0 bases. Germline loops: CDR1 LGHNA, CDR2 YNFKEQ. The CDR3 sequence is CASSQDGSSGGNQETQYF. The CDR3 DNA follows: TGTGCCAGCAGCCAAGATGGGTCTAGCGGGGGGAACCAAGAGACCCAGTACTTC.

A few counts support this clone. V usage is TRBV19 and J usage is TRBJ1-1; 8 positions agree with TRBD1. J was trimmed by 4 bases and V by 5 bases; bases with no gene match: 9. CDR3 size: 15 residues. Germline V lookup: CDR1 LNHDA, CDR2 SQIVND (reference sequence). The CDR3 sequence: CASSREDRVFTEAFF. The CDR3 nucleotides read TGTGCCAGTAGTCGCGAGGACAGGGTGTTCACTGAAGCTTTCTTT. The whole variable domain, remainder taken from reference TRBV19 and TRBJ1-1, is DGGITQSPKYLFRKEGQNVTLSCEQNLNHDAMYWYRQDPGQGLRLIYYSQIVNDFQKGDIAEGYSVSREKKESFPLTVTSAQKNPTAFYLCASSREDRVFTEAFFGQGTRLTVV.

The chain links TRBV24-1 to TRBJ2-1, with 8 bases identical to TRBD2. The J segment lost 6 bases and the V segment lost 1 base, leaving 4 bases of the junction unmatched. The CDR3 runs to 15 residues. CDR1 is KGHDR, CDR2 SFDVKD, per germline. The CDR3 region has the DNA TGTGCCACCAGTGATTTTAGGACTAGCATCAATGAGCAGTTCTTC. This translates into CATSDFRTSINEQFF.

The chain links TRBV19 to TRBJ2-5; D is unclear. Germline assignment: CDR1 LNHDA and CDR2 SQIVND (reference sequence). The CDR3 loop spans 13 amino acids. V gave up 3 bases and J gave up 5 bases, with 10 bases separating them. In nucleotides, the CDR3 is TGTGCCAGTAGTATCTCTTCGCCGGAGACCCAGTACTTC. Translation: CASSISSPETQYF.

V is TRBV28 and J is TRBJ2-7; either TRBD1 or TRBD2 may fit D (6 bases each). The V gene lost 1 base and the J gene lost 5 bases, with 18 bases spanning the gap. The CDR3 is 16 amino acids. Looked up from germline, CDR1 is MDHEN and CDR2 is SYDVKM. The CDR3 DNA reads TGTGCCAGCAGTTTATTGGGTGTTGGGGGGCTCGACGAGCAGTACTTC. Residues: CASSLLGVGGLDEQYF.

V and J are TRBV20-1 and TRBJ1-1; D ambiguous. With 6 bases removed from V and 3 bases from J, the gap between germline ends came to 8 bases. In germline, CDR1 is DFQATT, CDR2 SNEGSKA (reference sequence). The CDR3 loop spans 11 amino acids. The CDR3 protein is CSARIDTEAFF. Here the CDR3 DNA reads TGCAGTGCAAGGATCGACACTGAAGCTTTCTTT.

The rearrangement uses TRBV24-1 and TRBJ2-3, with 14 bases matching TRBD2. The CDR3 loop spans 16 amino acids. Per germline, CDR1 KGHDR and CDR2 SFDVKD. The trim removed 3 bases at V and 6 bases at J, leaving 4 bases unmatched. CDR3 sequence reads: CATSDRTSGRLDTQYF. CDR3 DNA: TGTGCCACCAGTGATCGGACTAGCGGGAGGTTGGATACGCAGTATTTT.

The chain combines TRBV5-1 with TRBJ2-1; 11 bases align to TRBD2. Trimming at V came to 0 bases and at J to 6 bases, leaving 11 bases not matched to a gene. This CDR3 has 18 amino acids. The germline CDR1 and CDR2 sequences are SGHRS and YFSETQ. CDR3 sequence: CASSLGASGRPRTNEQFF. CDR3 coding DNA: TGCGCCAGCAGCTTGGGCGCTAGCGGGAGGCCTCGAACCAATGAGCAGTTCTTC.

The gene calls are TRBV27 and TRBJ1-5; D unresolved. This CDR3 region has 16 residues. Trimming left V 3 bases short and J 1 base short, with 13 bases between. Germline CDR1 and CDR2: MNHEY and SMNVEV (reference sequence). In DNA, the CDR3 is TGTGCCAGCAGTTTCCTCGGTCCGGGCAGCAATCAGCCCCAGCATTTT. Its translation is CASSFLGPGSNQPQHF.

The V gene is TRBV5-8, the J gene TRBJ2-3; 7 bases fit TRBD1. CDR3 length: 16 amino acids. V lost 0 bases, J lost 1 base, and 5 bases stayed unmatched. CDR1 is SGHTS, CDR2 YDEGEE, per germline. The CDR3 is CASSLGSGTGTDTQYF. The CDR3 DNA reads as TGTGCCAGCAGCTTGGGATCCGGGACAGGCACAGATACGCAGTATTTT.

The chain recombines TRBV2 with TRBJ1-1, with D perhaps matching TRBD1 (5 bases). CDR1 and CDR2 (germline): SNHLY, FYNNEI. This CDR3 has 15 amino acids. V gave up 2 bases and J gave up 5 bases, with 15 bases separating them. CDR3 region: CASSEQSGGWTEAFF. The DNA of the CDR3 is TGTGCCAGCAGTGAACAGTCCGGGGGTTGGACTGAAGCTTTCTTT.

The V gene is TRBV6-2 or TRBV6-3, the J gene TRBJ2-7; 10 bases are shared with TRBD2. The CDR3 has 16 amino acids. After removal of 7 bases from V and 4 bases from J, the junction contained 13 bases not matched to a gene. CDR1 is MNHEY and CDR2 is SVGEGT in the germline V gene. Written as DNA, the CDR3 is TGTGCCAGCACCCCACGTGGGCTAGCGGGAGCTTACGAGCAGTACTTC. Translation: CASTPRGLAGAYEQYF.

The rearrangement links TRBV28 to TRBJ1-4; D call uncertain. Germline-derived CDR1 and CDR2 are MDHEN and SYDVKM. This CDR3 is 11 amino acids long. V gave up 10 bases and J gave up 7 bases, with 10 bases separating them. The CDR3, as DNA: TGTGCCACCATACTACGTGAAAAACTGTTTTTT. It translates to CATILREKLFF. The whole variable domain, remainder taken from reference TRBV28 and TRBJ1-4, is DVKVTQSSRYLVKRTGEKVFLECVQDMDHENMFWYRQDPGLGLRLIYFSYDVKMKEKGDIPEGYSVSREKKERFSLILESASTNQTSMYLCATILREKLFFGSGTQLSVL.

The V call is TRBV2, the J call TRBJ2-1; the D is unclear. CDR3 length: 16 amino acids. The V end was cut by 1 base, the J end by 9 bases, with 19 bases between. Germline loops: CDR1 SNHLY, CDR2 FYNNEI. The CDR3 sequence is CASSEVTGPRSGEQFF. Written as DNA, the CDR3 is TGTGCCAGCAGTGAAGTAACCGGGCCCCGGTCAGGTGAGCAGTTCTTC.

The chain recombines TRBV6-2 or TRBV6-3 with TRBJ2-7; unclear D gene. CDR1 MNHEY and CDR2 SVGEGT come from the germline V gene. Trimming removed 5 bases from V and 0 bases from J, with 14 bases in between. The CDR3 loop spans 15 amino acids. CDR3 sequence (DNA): TGTGCCAGCAGTAACGGGCCAGGTCGCTCCTACGAGCAGTACTTC. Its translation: CASSNGPGRSYEQYF.

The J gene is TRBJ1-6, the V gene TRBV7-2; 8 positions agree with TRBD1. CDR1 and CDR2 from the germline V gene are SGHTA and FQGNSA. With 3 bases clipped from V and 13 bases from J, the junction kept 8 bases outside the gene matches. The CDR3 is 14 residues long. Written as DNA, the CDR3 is TGTGCCAGCAGCTTCGGACAGGGCACCGAGCCCCTCCACTTT. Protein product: CASSFGQGTEPLHF.

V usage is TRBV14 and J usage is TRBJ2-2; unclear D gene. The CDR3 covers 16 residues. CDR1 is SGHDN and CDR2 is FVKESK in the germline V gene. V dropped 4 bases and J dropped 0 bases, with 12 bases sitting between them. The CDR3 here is CASSLRAESNTGELFF. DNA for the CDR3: TGTGCCAGCAGCCTAAGAGCAGAGTCGAACACCGGGGAGCTGTTTTTT.

The CDR3 nucleotides read TGTGCCAGCAGCCCAACGACGGTGACAGATACGCAGTATTTT. It encodes CASSPTTVTDTQYF. J is TRBJ2-3 and V is TRBV11-2; D unclear. V lost 5 bases to trimming and J lost 3 bases, with 12 bases between them. The germline CDR1 and CDR2 sequences are SGHAT and FQNNGV. The CDR3 totals 14 residues.